This T cell receptor beta chain was found in a study of beta chain features in type 1 diabetes. Study-level results: Patients' naive, central memory and Treg TCRB repertoires seemed closer to one another than those of healthy donors.

Trimming took off 0 bases at V and 6 bases at J, with 12 bases between the two ends. The length of the CDR3 is 14 residues. The germline CDR1 and CDR2 sequences are SGHRS and YFSETQ. Comment on this clone: Its antigen is undetermined.

What was sequenced were expressed TCRB transcripts, since all of the isolated RNA had been reverse transcribed. Clones were sequenced by immunoSEQ multiplex PCR, and TCRdb holds only the in-frame ones, with some missing. Of roughly 120,000 clones in the sample, 40% were seen once. The genes are TRBV5-1 and TRBJ1-1; maybe TRBD1 (6 bases). The receptor's source is a woman under 30 in good health. Sequencing was done on a sample of stem cell memory CD4+ T cells from blood. CDR3 protein: CASSLGQGMSEAFF. For the CDR3, the DNA is TGCGCCAGCAGCTTGGGGCAGGGGATGTCTGAAGCTTTCTTT.